A single sample gave rise to the 7 T cell receptor beta chains below, sequenced in a study of PD-1 blockade in classical Hodgkin lymphoma. The repertoire was sequenced with immunoSEQ multiplex PCR; TCRdb's copy has only in-frame clones and lacks some. Of tens of thousands of clones listed, 85% to 95% were seen once; the top ten hold 8%. Relapses following autologous stem cell transplantation were seen in all patients, with brentuximab vedotin exposure varying. The sample in question was peripheral blood mononuclear cells (PBMCs), obtained at baseline. Every receptor here comes from a human donor with classical Hodgkin lymphoma.

This rearrangement joins TRBV23-1 to TRBJ2-7; maybe TRBD2 (6 bases). TRBV23-1 is filed as an ORF, its function uncertain. V was cut by 0 bases and J by 2 bases, with 8 bases left in between. CDR3 length: 14 amino acids. This CDR3 is CASSQSEGTYEQYF. Written as DNA, the CDR3 is TGCGCCAGCAGTCAATCGGAGGGAACCTACGAGCAGTACTTC.

This sequence joins TRBV11-1 and TRBJ1-2; D is perhaps TRBD1 (5 bases). The germline V gene encodes CDR1 SGHAT and CDR2 FQDESV (reference sequence). Trimming took off 6 bases at V and 2 bases at J, with 13 bases between the two ends. This CDR3 has 14 amino acids. The CDR3 coding sequence is TGTGCCAGCAGAAAGGGGAAAGGGAACTATGGCTACACCTTC. Translation gives CASRKGKGNYGYTF.

This rearrangement joins TRBV7-9 to TRBJ2-3, with D perhaps TRBD1 or TRBD2 (6 bases each). The germline V gene encodes CDR1 SEHNR and CDR2 FQNEAQ (reference sequence). Trimming stripped 9 bases from V and 4 bases from J, with 20 bases between. This CDR3 spans 15 amino acids. This CDR3 is CARGGWGAGADTQYF. CDR3 DNA: TGTGCCAGGGGAGGATGGGGGGCCGGAGCAGATACGCAGTATTTT.

The chain carries TRBV18 and TRBJ1-6, with D possibly matching TRBD1 (5 bases). Germline CDR1 KGHSH, CDR2 LQKENI. Trimming pared 3 bases from V and 10 bases from J, leaving 7 bases between. The CDR3 extends over 12 amino acids. The CDR3 DNA reads TGTGCCAGCTCACCCGACAGCTCACCCCTCCACTTT. Its protein is CASSPDSSPLHF.

The gene calls are TRBV2 and TRBJ1-5; D is uncertain. The CDR3 covers 16 residues. CDR1 is SNHLY and CDR2 is FYNNEI in the germline V gene. Trimming stripped 0 bases from V and 3 bases from J, with 12 bases between. The CDR3 coding sequence is TGTGCCAGCAGTGAAGCGGTAAACCCCATCAATCAGCCCCAGCATTTT. Translated, it gives CASSEAVNPINQPQHF.

The V and J genes are TRBV5-6 and TRBJ2-6; no clear D gene. Trimming took 4 bases from V and 3 from J, leaving 17 bases between them. The CDR3 has 17 amino acids. Germline assignment: CDR1 SGHDT and CDR2 YYEEEE. CDR3 sequence reads: CASSRPERLVGANVLTF. The CDR3 DNA is TGTGCCAGCAGCCGCCCGGAGAGGTTGGTTGGGGCCAACGTCCTGACTTTC. Combining the CDR3 with reference TRBV5-6 and TRBJ2-6 gives the whole variable domain DAGVTQSPTHLIKTRGQQVTLRCSPKSGHDTVSWYQQALGQGPQFIFQYYEEEERQRGNFPDRFSGHQFPNYSSELNVNALLLGDSALYLCASSRPERLVGANVLTFGAGSRLTVL.

The chain carries TRBV27 and TRBJ1-2; 7 positions match TRBD1. There are 16 residues in the CDR3. The junction had 14 bases not matched to a gene; V was cut back by 6 bases and J by 4 bases. Germline V gives CDR1 MNHEY, CDR2 SMNVEV (reference sequence). This chain's CDR3 is CASRRASRGMGYGYTF. CDR3 DNA sequence: TGTGCCAGCAGGCGAGCCTCCAGGGGGATGGGCTATGGCTACACCTTC.